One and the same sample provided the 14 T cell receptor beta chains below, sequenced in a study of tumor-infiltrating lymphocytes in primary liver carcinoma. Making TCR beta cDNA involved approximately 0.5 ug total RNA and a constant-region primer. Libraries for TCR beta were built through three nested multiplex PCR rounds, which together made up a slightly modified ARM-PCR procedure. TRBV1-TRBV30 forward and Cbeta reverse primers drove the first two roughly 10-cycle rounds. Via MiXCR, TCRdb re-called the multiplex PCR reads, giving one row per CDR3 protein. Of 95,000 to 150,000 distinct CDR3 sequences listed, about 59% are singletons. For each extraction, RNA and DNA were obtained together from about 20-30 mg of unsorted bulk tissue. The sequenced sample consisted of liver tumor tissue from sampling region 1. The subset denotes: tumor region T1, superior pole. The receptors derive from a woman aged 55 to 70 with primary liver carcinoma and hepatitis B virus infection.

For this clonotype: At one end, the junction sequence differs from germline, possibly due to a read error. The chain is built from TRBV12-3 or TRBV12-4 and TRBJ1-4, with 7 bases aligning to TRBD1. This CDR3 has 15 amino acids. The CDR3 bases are TGTGCCAGCAGTTCTAAACAGGGGATGGCTGAAAAACTCTTTTTT. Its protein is CASSSKQGMAEKLFF.

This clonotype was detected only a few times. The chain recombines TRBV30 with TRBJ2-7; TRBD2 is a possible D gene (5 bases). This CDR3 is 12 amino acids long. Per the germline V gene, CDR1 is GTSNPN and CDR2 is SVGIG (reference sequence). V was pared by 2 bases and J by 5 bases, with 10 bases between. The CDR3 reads CAWSKYGNEQYF. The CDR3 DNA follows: TGTGCCTGGAGTAAATACGGGAACGAGCAGTACTTC.

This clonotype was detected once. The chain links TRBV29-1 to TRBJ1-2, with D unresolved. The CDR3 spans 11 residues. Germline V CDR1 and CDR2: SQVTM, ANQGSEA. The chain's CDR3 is CGVGQDYGYTF. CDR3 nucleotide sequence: TGCGGTGTCGGGCAGGACTATGGCTACACCTTC.

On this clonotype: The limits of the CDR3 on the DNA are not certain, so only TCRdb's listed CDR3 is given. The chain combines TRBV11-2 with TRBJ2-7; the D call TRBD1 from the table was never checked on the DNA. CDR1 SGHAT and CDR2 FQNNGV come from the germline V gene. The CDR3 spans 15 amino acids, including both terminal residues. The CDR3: CASNLVGRGIEEQYF.

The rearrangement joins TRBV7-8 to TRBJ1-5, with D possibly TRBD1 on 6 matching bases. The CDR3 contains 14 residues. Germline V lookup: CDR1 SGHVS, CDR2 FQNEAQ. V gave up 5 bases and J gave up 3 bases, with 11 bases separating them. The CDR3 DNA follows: TGTGCCAGCAGCGCGCAGGGGATCAATCAGCCCCAGCATTTT. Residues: CASSAQGINQPQHF.

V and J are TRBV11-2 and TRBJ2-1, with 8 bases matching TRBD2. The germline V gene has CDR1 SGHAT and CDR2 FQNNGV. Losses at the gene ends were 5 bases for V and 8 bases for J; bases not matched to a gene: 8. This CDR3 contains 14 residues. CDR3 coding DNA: TGTGCCAGCAGCATGGGACTAGAGGGAGATGAGCAGTTCTTC. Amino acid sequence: CASSMGLEGDEQFF.

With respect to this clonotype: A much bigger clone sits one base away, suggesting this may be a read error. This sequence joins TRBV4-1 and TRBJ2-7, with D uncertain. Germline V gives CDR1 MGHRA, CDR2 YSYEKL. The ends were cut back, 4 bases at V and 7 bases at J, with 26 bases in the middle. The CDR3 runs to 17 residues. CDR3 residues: CASSRDIGRAPVPEQYF. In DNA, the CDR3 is TGCGCCAGCAGCCGCGATATAGGCCGGGCCCCCGTGCCAGAGCAGTACTTC.

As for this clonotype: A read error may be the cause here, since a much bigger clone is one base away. The CDR3 protein is CASSYSRTASMREKLYF. Here the CDR3 DNA reads TGTGCCAGCAGTTACTCTCGGACCGCTTCCATGAGAGAAAAACTGTATTTT. The V and J genes are TRBV6-5 and TRBJ1-4; D unclear. There are 17 residues in the CDR3. Germline CDR1 reads MNHEY; CDR2 reads SVGAGI.

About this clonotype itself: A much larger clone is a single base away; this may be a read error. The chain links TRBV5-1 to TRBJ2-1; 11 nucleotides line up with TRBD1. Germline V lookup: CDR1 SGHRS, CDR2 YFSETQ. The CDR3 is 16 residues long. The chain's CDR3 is CASSLLFGTGGAAVVF. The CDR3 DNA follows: TGCGCCAGCAGCTTGCTCTTCGGGACAGGGGGAGCCGCGGTGGTCTTC.

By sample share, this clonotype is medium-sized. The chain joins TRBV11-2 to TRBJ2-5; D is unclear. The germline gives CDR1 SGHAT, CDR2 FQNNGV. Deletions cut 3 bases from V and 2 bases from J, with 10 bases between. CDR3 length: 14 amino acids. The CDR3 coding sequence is TGTGCCAGCAGCTTGAGGACGTTACAAGAGACCCAGTACTTC. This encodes CASSLRTLQETQYF.

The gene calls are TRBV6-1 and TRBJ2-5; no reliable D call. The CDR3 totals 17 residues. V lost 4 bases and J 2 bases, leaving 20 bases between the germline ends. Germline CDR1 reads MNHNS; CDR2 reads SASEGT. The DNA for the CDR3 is TGTGCCAGCAGTGCCCAGACGCTCCGACCCCAACAAGAGACCCAGTACTTC. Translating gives CASSAQTLRPQQETQYF.

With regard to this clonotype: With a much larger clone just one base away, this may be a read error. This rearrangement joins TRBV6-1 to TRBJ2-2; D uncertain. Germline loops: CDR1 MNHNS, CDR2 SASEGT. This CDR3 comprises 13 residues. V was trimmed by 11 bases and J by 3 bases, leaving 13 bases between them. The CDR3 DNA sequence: TGTGCCCGCACCGCCTGGGACACCGGGGAGCTGTTTTTT. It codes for CARTAWDTGELFF.

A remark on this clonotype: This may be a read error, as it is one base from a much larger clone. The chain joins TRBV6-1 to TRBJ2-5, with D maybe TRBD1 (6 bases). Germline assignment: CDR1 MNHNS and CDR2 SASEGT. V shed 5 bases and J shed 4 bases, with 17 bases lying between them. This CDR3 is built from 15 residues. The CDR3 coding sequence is TGTGCCAGCAGTAGCCGGGACAAACAACTAGAGACCCAGTACTTC. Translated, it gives CASSSRDKQLETQYF.

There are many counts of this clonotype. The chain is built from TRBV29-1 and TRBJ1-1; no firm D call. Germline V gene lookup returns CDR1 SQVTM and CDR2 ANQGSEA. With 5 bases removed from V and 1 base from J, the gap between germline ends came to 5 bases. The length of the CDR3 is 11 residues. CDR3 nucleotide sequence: TGCAGCGTTCGGGGGAACACTGAAGCTTTCTTT. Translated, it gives CSVRGNTEAFF.